This T cell receptor (beta chain) originates from a study of blood T cell repertoires in COVID-19. Some clones are missing from TCRdb's copy, which holds only in-frame ones; the method was immunoSEQ multiplex PCR. This table has roughly 59,000 clones, about 78% appearing once. The sequenced sample consisted of peripheral blood. This receptor was taken from a man aged 80 or over with acute or convalescent COVID-19.

CDR3 nucleotides: TGCGCCAGCAGCTTGGGGGGACAGTACCAAGAGACCCAGTACTTC. Protein product: CASSLGGQYQETQYF. V gene TRBV5-1 combines with J gene TRBJ2-5; 7 bases match TRBD1. The ends lost 0 bases at V and 0 bases at J; junction bases unmatched: 2. This CDR3 comprises 15 residues. Germline lookup yields CDR1 SGHRS and CDR2 YFSETQ.